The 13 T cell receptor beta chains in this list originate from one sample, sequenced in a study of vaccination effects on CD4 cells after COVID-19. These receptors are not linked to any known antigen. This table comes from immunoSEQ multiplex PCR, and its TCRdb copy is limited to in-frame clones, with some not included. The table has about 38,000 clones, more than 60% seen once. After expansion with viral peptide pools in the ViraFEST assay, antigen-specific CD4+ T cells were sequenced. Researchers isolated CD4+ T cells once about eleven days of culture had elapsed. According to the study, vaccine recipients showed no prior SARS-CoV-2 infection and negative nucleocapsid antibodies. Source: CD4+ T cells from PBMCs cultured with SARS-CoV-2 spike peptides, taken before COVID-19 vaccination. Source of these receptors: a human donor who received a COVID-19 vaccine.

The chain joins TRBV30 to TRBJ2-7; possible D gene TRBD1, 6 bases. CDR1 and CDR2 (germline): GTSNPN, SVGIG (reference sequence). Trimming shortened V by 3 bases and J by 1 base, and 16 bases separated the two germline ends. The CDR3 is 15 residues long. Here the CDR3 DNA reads TGTGCCTGGAGCGTAACAGGGACCTCGTCCTACGAGCAGTACTTC. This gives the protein CAWSVTGTSSYEQYF.

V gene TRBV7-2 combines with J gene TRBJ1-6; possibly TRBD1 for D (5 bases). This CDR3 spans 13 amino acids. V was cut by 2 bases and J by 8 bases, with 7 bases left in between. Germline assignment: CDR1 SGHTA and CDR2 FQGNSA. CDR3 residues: CASSLTRDSPLHF. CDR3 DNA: TGTGCCAGCAGCTTAACCAGGGATTCACCCCTCCACTTT.

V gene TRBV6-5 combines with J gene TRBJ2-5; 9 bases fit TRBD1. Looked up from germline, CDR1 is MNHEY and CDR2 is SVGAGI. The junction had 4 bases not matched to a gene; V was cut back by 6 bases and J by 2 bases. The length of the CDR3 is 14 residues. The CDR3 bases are TGTGCCAGCAGAACAGGACAGGGGCAAGAGACCCAGTACTTC. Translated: CASRTGQGQETQYF.

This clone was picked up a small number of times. The CDR3 DNA follows: TGTGCCACCAGTCAGGGGGGGAAAGAGACCCAGTACTTC. It translates to CATSQGGKETQYF. The J gene is TRBJ2-5, the V gene TRBV24-1; D may match TRBD1 or TRBD2 (7 bases each). Germline CDR1 is KGHDR and CDR2 is SFDVKD. With 6 bases removed from V and 3 bases from J, the gap between germline ends came to 10 bases. The CDR3 has 13 residues.

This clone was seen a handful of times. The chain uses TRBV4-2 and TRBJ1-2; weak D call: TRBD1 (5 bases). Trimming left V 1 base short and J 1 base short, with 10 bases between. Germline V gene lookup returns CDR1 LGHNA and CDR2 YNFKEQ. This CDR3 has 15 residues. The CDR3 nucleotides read TGTGCCAGCAGCCAAGCGGGGGAGGGTAACTATGGCTACACCTTC. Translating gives CASSQAGEGNYGYTF.

The CDR3 DNA reads as TGTGCCAGCAGCTTGGGCTTCTCATGGACGAAGCAAGAGACCCAGTACTTC. This gives the protein CASSLGFSWTKQETQYF. V usage is TRBV13 and J usage is TRBJ2-5; no clear D. CDR1 and CDR2 from the germline V gene are PRHDT and FYEKMQ (reference sequence). The CDR3 extends over 17 amino acids. Trimming removed 3 bases at V and 2 bases at J, with 19 bases between.

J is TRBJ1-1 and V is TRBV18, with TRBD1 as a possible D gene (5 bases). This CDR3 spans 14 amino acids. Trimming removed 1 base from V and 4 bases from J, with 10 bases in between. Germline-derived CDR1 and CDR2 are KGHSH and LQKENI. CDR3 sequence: CASSPRGVGTEAFF. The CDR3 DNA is TGTGCCAGCTCACCACGGGGGGTGGGCACTGAAGCTTTCTTT.

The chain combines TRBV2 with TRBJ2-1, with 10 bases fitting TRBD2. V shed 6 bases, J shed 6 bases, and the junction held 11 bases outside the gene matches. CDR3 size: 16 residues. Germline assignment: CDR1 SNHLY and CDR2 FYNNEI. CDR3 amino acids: CASRVPPGLARNEQFF. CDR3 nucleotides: TGTGCCAGCAGGGTCCCCCCGGGACTAGCGCGCAATGAGCAGTTCTTC. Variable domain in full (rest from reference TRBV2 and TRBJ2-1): EPEVTQTPSHQVTQMGQEVILRCVPISNHLYFYWYRQILGQKVEFLVSFYNNEISEKSEIFDDQFSVERPDGSNFTLKIRSTKLEDSAMYFCASRVPPGLARNEQFFGPGTRLTVL.

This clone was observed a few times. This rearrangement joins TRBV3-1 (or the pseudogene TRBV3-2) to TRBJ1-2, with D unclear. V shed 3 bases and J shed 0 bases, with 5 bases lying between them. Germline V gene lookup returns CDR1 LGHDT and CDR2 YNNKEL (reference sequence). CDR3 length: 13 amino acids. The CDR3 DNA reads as TGTGCCAGCAGCCACAGTTCTAACTATGGCTACACCTTC. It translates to CASSHSSNYGYTF.

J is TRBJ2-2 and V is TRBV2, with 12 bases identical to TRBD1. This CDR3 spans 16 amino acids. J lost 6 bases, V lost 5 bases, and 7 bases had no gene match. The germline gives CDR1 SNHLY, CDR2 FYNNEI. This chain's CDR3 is CASSRPGQGASGELFF. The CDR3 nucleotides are TGTGCCAGCAGTCGACCGGGACAGGGGGCTTCCGGGGAGCTGTTTTTT.

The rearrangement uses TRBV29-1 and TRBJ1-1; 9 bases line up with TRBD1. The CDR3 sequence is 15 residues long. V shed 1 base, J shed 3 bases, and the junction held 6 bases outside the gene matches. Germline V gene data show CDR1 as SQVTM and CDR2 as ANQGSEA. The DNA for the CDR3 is TGCAGCGTTGAAGGGACAGGGGCGCTTGACACTGAAGCTTTCTTT. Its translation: CSVEGTGALDTEAFF.

CDR3 in amino acids: CSVLAGAKNIQYF. For the CDR3, the DNA is TGCAGCGTTTTAGCGGGGGCGAAAAACATTCAGTACTTC. The chain couples TRBV29-1 to TRBJ2-4, with 9 bases fitting TRBD2. The CDR3 covers 13 residues. V gave up 5 bases and J gave up 4 bases; unmatched junction bases: 3. Germline lookup yields CDR1 SQVTM and CDR2 ANQGSEA.

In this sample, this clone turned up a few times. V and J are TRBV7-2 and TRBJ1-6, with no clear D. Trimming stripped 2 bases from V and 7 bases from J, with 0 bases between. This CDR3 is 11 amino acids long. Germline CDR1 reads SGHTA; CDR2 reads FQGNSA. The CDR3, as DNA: TGTGCCAGCAGCTTAAATTCACCCCTCCACTTT. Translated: CASSLNSPLHF.